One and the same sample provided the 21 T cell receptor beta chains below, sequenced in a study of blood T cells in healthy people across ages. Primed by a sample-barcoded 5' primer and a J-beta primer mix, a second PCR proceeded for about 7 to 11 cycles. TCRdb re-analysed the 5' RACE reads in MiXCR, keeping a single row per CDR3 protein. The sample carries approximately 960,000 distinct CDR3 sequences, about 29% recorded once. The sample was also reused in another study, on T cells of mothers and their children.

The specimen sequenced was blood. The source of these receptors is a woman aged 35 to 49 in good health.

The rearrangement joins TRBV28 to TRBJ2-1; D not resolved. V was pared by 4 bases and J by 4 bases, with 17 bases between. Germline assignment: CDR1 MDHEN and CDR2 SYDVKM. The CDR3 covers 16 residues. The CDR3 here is CASSWVGVRKYNEQFF. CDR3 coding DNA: TGTGCCAGCAGTTGGGTGGGTGTGCGGAAATACAATGAGCAGTTCTTC.

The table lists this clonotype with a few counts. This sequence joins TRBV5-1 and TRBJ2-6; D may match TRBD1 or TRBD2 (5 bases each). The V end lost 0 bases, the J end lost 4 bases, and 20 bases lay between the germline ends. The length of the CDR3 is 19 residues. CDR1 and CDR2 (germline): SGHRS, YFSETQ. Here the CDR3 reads CASSLAGSIGAEGANVLTF. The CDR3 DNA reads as TGCGCCAGCAGCTTGGCCGGATCAATCGGGGCTGAGGGGGCCAACGTCCTGACTTTC.

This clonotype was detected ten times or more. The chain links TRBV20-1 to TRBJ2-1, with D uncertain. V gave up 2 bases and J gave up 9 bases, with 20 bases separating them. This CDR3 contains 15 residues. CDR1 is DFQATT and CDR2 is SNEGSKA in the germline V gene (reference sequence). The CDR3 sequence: CSARISPRWVGEQFF. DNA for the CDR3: TGCAGTGCTAGAATATCCCCTCGGTGGGTAGGTGAGCAGTTCTTC.

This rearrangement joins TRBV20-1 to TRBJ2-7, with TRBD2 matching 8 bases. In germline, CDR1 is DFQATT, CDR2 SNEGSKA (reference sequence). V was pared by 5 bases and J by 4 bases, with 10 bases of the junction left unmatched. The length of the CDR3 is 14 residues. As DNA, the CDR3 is TGCAGTGCTGTTTCCGGGGGGGATGGGTACGAGCAGTACTTC. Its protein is CSAVSGGDGYEQYF.

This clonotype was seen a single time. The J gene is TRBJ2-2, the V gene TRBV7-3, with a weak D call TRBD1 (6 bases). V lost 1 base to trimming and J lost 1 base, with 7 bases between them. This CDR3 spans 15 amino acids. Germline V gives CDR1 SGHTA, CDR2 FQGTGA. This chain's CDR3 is CASSLRQENTGELFF. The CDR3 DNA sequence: TGTGCCAGCAGCTTAAGACAGGAGAACACCGGGGAGCTGTTTTTT.

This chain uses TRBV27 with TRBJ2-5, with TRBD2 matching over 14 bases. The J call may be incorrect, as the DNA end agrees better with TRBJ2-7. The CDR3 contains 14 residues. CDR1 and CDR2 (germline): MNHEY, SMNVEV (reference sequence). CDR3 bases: TGTGCCAGCAGTCACGGGACTAGCGGGAGCGAGCAGTACTTC. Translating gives CASSHGTSGSEQYF.

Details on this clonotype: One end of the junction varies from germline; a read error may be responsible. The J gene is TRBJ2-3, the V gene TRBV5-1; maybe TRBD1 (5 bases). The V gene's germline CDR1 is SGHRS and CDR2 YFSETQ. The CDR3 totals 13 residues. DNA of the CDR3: TGCGCCGGCAGCTTGGGGCCCCCAGATACGCAGTATTTT. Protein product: CAGSLGPPDTQYF. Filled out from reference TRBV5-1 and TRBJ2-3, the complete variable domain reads KAGVTQTPRYLIKTRGQQVTLSCSPISGHRSVSWYQQTPGQGLQFLFEYFSETQRNKGNFPGRFSGRQFSNSRSEMNVSTLELGDSALYLCAGSLGPPDTQYFGPGTRLTVL.

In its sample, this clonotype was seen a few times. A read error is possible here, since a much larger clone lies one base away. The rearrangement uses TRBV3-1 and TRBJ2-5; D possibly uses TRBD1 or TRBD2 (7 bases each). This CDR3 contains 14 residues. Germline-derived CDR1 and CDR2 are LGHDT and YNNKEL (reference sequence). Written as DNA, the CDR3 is TGTGCCGGCAGCCAAGCGGGACAGCAAGAGACCCAGTACTTC. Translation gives CAGSQAGQQETQYF.

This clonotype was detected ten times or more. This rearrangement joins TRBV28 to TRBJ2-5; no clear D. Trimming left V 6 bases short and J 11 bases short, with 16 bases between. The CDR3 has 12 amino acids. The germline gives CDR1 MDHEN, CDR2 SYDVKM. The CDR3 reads CASSTILLGQYF. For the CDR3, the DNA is TGTGCCAGCAGCACCATATTACTGGGGCAGTACTTC.

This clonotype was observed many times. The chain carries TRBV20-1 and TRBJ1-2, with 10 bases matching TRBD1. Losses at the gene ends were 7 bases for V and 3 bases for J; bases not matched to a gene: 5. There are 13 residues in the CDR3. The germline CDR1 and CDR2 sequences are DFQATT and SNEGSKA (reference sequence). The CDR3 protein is CSVPTGGDYGYTF. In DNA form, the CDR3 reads TGCAGTGTCCCGACAGGGGGCGACTATGGCTACACCTTC.

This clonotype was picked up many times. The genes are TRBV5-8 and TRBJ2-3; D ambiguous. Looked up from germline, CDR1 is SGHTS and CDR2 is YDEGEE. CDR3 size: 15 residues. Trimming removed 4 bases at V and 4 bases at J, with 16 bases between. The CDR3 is CASSSTGSAADTQYF. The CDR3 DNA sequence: TGTGCCAGCAGCAGCACCGGGTCCGCGGCAGATACGCAGTATTTT.

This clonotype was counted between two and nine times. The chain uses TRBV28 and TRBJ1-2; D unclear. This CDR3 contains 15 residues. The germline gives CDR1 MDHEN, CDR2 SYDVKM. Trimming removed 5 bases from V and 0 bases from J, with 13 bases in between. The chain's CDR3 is CASSAGLLANYGYTF. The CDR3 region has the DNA TGTGCCAGCAGTGCCGGACTCCTAGCTAACTATGGCTACACCTTC.

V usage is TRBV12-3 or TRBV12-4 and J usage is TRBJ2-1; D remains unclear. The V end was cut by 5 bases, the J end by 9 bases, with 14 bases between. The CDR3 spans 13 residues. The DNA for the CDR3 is TGTGCCAGCAGTCCCGCCCGTTTAGGTGAGCAGTTCTTC. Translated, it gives CASSPARLGEQFF.

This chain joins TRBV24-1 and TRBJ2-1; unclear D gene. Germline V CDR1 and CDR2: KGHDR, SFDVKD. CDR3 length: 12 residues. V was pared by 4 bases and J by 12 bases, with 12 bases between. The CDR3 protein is CATSEDGRAQFF. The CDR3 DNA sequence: TGTGCCACCAGTGAGGACGGTAGAGCGCAGTTCTTC.

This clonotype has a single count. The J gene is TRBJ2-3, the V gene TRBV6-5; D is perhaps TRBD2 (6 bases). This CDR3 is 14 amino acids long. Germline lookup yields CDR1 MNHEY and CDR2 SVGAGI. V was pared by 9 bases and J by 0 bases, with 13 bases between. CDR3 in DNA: TGTGCCAGTGGACTACAGATTAGCACAGATACGCAGTATTTT. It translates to CASGLQISTDTQYF.

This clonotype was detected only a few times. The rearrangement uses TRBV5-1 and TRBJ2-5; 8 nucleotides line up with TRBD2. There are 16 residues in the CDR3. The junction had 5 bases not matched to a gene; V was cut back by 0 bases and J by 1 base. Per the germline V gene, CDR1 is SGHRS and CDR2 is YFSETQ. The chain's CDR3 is CASSLVAGGAQETQYF. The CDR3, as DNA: TGCGCCAGCAGCTTGGTCGCGGGGGGTGCCCAAGAGACCCAGTACTTC.

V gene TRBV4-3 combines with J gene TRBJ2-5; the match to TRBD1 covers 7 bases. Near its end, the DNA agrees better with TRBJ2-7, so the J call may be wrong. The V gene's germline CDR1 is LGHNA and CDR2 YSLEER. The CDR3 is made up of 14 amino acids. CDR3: CASNPGDRSYEQYF. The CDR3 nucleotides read TGCGCCAGCAACCCCGGGGACAGATCATACGAGCAGTACTTC.

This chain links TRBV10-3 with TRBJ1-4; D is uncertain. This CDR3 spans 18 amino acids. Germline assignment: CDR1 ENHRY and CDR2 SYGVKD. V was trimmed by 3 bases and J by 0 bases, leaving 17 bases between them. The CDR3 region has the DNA TGTGCCATCAGTGATTTTGTTGGTTGGAGGGCAACTAATGAAAAACTGTTTTTT. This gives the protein CAISDFVGWRATNEKLFF.

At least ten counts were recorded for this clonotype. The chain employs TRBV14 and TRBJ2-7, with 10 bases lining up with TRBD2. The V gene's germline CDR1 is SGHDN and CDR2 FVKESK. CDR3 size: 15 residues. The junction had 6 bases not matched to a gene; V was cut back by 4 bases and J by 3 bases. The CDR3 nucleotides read TGTGCCAGCAGCCTCGCCGGGACTAGCGTCTACGAGCAGTACTTC. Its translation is CASSLAGTSVYEQYF.

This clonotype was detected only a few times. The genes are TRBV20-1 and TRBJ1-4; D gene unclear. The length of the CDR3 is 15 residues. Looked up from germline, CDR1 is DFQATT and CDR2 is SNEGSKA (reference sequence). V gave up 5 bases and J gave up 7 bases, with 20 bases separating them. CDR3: CSAGKDIVAAEKLFF. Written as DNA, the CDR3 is TGCAGTGCTGGGAAAGACATTGTCGCGGCTGAAAAACTGTTTTTT.

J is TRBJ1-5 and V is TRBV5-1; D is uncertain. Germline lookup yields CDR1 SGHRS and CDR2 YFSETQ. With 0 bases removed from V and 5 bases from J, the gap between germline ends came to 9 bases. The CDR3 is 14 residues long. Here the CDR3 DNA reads TGCGCCAGCAGCTTGGAGGGTTTGGATCAGCCCCAGCATTTT. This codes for CASSLEGLDQPQHF.